These 31 T cell receptor beta chains share one sample of origin, sequenced in a study of blood T cell repertoires in COVID-19. Measured with immunoSEQ multiplex PCR; TCRdb has only the in-frame clones, and not every one. Of under 55,000 clones listed, roughly 85% are singletons. The specimen sequenced was peripheral blood. All receptors derive from a man aged 65-85 years with acute or convalescent COVID-19.

The chain has TRBV7-8 and TRBJ1-2, with D unresolved. CDR3 length: 15 residues. CDR1 is SGHVS, CDR2 FQNEAQ, per germline. Trimming stripped 3 bases from V and 0 bases from J, with 11 bases between. CDR3 DNA sequence: TGTGCCAGCAGCTTTTTACCATTAGCTAACTATGGCTACACCTTC. Protein product: CASSFLPLANYGYTF.

The chain combines TRBV5-4 with TRBJ1-1; TRBD1 agrees at 8 bases. CDR3 length equals 12 residues. Germline CDR1 SGHNT, CDR2 YYREEE (reference sequence). V was pared by 5 bases and J by 10 bases, with 7 bases of the junction left unmatched. Written as DNA, the CDR3 is TGTGCCAGCAGTGGGGACAGGCTCCGAGCTTTCTTT. Translated, it gives CASSGDRLRAFF.

The chain links TRBV6-5 to TRBJ1-5; D is unclear. The CDR3 is made up of 13 amino acids. Trimming cost V 7 bases and J 5 bases, with 12 bases left between them. CDR1 is MNHEY and CDR2 is SVGAGI in the germline V gene. The CDR3 spells CASKRGQDQPQHF. In DNA, the CDR3 is TGTGCCAGCAAACGAGGGCAGGATCAGCCCCAGCATTTT.

This chain connects TRBV6-5 to TRBJ2-5, with unresolved D. Looked up from germline, CDR1 is MNHEY and CDR2 is SVGAGI. This CDR3 has 14 amino acids. V gave up 6 bases and J gave up 0 bases, with 11 bases separating them. The CDR3 nucleotides are TGTGCCAGCAGCAAGTCTAGTAACCAAGAGACCCAGTACTTC. Protein: CASSKSSNQETQYF.

The rearrangement uses TRBV20-1 and TRBJ1-5; 7 bases align to TRBD1. The germline gives CDR1 DFQATT, CDR2 SNEGSKA (reference sequence). V lost 3 bases, J lost 2 bases, and 4 bases stayed unmatched. This CDR3 is 14 amino acids long. CDR3 nucleotide sequence: TGCAGTGCTAGTCGACAGGGAGGCAATCAGCCCCAGCATTTT. Protein: CSASRQGGNQPQHF.

Comments on this clone: Relative to the germline gene, one junction end is altered; a read error may explain this. This chain uses TRBV11-2 with TRBJ1-6; no clear D. Germline CDR1 SGHAT, CDR2 FQNNGV. The CDR3 extends over 14 amino acids. CDR3 in amino acids: CASSLDYAGSPLHF. The DNA for the CDR3 is TGTGCCAGCAGCCTAGATTACGCGGGTTCACCCCTCCACTTT.

This chain connects TRBV7-2 to TRBJ1-2; a possible D gene is TRBD1 (6 bases). The ends were cut back, 1 base at V and 8 bases at J, with 14 bases in the middle. Per the germline V gene, CDR1 is SGHTA and CDR2 is FQGNSA. This CDR3 has 14 residues. The CDR3 is CASSLGGRLGGYTF. CDR3 bases: TGTGCCAGCAGCTTAGGGGGGCGCCTGGGCGGCTACACCTTC.

The V call is TRBV18, the J call TRBJ1-2, with TRBD1 identical over 9 bases. The V gene end was trimmed by 2 bases and the J gene end by 3 bases; junction bases not matched to a gene: 10. The CDR3 has 17 residues. Germline CDR1 is KGHSH and CDR2 is LQKENI. CDR3 DNA sequence: TGTGCCAGCTCACCAAACCTAGGGACAGGGATAGACTATGGCTACACCTTC. It translates to CASSPNLGTGIDYGYTF.

This clone was detected once. This rearrangement joins TRBV5-1 to TRBJ2-2, with D possibly matching TRBD2 (6 bases). Trimming removed 2 bases at V and 7 bases at J, with 12 bases between. This CDR3 has 14 residues. Germline CDR1 reads SGHRS; CDR2 reads YFSETQ. For the CDR3, the DNA is TGCGCCAGCAGCTTAGGAGAGGAGGGCGGGGAGCTGTTTTTT. Amino acid sequence: CASSLGEEGGELFF.

V gene TRBV5-1 combines with J gene TRBJ2-7; 9 bases map to TRBD2. There are 15 residues in the CDR3. CDR1 is SGHRS and CDR2 is YFSETQ in the germline V gene. Unmatched junction bases numbered 7, after V lost 2 bases and J lost 4 bases. CDR3 region: CASSFLAGSRYEQYF. The CDR3 DNA follows: TGCGCCAGCAGCTTTCTAGCGGGGTCGCGATACGAGCAGTACTTC.

The CDR3 DNA sequence: TGTGCCAGCAGTTACCTAGCGGGGGCCGAGACCCAGTACTTC. Protein: CASSYLAGAETQYF. The rearrangement uses TRBV6-5 and TRBJ2-5, with 10 bases matching TRBD2. Germline trimming cut 2 bases from V and 5 bases from J; bases unmatched to any gene: 2. Germline CDR1 is MNHEY and CDR2 is SVGAGI. The CDR3 totals 14 residues.

The rearrangement links TRBV2 to TRBJ2-7; TRBD1 aligns across 7 bases. The length of the CDR3 is 16 residues. Per the germline V gene, CDR1 is SNHLY and CDR2 is FYNNEI. The V and J ends lost 0 bases and 3 bases, in that order; junction bases with no gene match: 8. DNA for the CDR3: TGTGCCAGCAGTGAAGCGCGGGTGCCAGGGGGCTACGAGCAGTACTTC. The encoded protein is CASSEARVPGGYEQYF.

This chain links TRBV10-2 with TRBJ2-1, with D perhaps matching TRBD2 (5 bases). CDR3 length: 16 residues. CDR1 WSHSY and CDR2 SAAADI come from the germline V gene. The V and J ends lost 0 bases and 1 base respectively, with 10 bases between them. The CDR3 protein is CASSESRAVSYNEQFF. As DNA, the CDR3 is TGCGCCAGCAGTGAGTCGAGGGCAGTGTCCTACAATGAGCAGTTCTTC.

V and J are TRBV7-2 and TRBJ2-7, with TRBD1 as a possible D gene (6 bases). Germline loops: CDR1 SGHTA, CDR2 FQGNSA. This CDR3 contains 15 residues. V was clipped by 2 bases and J by 2 bases, with 13 bases between them. The CDR3 protein is CASSLSDRDTYEQYF. The CDR3 DNA follows: TGTGCCAGCAGCTTAAGTGATAGGGACACCTACGAGCAGTACTTC.

V and J are TRBV10-3 and TRBJ2-3; D is undetermined. Germline lookup yields CDR1 ENHRY and CDR2 SYGVKD. This CDR3 is built from 13 residues. V gave up 6 bases and J gave up 4 bases, with 11 bases separating them. The CDR3 region is CAIRRRSADTQYF. The CDR3 region has the DNA TGTGCCATCAGACGGCGGTCCGCAGATACGCAGTATTTT.

The chain is built from TRBV29-1 and TRBJ2-3; TRBD1 agrees at 8 bases. Per the germline V gene, CDR1 is SQVTM and CDR2 is ANQGSEA. This CDR3 comprises 13 residues. V was pared by 8 bases and J by 6 bases, with 10 bases of the junction left unmatched. In DNA, the CDR3 is TGCAGCACACACGGGACAGGCCGCGATACGCAGTATTTT. This encodes CSTHGTGRDTQYF.

In DNA, the CDR3 is TGTGCCAGCACCCGGACGGGAGACACTGAAGCTTTCTTT. Its protein product is CASTRTGDTEAFF. V usage is TRBV3-1 (or the pseudogene TRBV3-2) and J usage is TRBJ1-1; D remains ambiguous. Trimming removed 7 bases from V and 3 bases from J, with 12 bases in between. CDR3 length: 13 amino acids. Germline CDR1 and CDR2: LGHDT and YNNKEL (reference sequence).

V usage is TRBV19 and J usage is TRBJ1-5; perhaps TRBD1 as D (6 bases). The germline V gene encodes CDR1 LNHDA and CDR2 SQIVND (reference sequence). The V end was cut by 4 bases, the J end by 6 bases, with 10 bases between. The CDR3 contains 13 residues. CDR3 sequence: CASSTNRVQPQHF. The CDR3 bases are TGTGCCAGTAGTACAAACAGGGTTCAGCCCCAGCATTTT.

The chain employs TRBV27 and TRBJ1-1; D gene ambiguous. This CDR3 is built from 14 residues. Trimming pared 6 bases from V and 0 bases from J, leaving 11 bases between. CDR1 is MNHEY and CDR2 is SMNVEV in the germline V gene (reference sequence). The CDR3 here is CASSRLSVNTEAFF. Here the CDR3 DNA reads TGTGCCAGCAGCCGGTTGTCGGTGAACACTGAAGCTTTCTTT.

V is TRBV9 and J is TRBJ2-7; TRBD1 agrees at 8 bases. V shed 0 bases and J 5 bases; nucleotides not matched to a gene: 7. CDR3 length: 15 amino acids. The V gene's germline CDR1 is SGDLS and CDR2 YYNGEE. CDR3 in amino acids: CASSVGQGATHEQYF. The DNA for the CDR3 is TGTGCCAGCAGCGTAGGGCAGGGGGCAACCCACGAGCAGTACTTC.

This rearrangement joins TRBV3-1 (or the pseudogene TRBV3-2) to TRBJ1-3; D might be TRBD1 (6 bases). With 4 bases removed from V and 7 bases from J, the gap between germline ends came to 29 bases. This CDR3 has 19 amino acids. Germline CDR1 reads LGHDT; CDR2 reads YNNKEL (reference sequence). The CDR3 region is CASSPNRGARTPDGNTIYF. For the CDR3, the DNA is TGTGCCAGCAGCCCGAATCGGGGGGCACGCACTCCCGACGGCAACACCATATATTTT.

The V and J genes are TRBV19 and TRBJ1-5; no clear D. CDR1 and CDR2 (germline): LNHDA, SQIVND (reference sequence). Trimming removed 5 bases from V and 4 bases from J, with 6 bases in between. The length of the CDR3 is 12 residues. The CDR3 bases are TGTGCCAGTAGTTTCTTTAATCAGCCCCAGCATTTT. Translating it yields CASSFFNQPQHF.

The chain is built from TRBV5-8 and TRBJ1-5; D gene uncertain. In germline, CDR1 is SGHTS, CDR2 YDEGEE. Trimming took off 0 bases at V and 4 bases at J, with 8 bases between the two ends. The CDR3 covers 14 residues. The CDR3 sequence: CASSLDHENQPQHF. In DNA, the CDR3 is TGTGCCAGCAGCTTGGATCATGAGAATCAGCCCCAGCATTTT.

The chain combines TRBV11-2 with TRBJ2-7; weak D call: TRBD1 (5 bases). The CDR3 runs 14 residues. Per the germline V gene, CDR1 is SGHAT and CDR2 is FQNNGV. Trimming took 7 bases from V and 4 from J, leaving 17 bases between them. The chain's CDR3 is CASKAPSQGYEQYF. The CDR3 coding sequence is TGTGCCAGCAAAGCCCCTAGTCAGGGTTACGAGCAGTACTTC.

This chain connects TRBV25-1 to TRBJ2-7, with D perhaps TRBD1 (5 bases). The germline V and J ends were trimmed by 4 bases and 9 bases, with 13 bases remaining between them. This CDR3 comprises 12 residues. Germline CDR1 is MGHDK and CDR2 is SYGVNS. Written as DNA, the CDR3 is TGTGCCAGCAGTGCAGGGTACCATGGGCAGTACTTC. It translates to CASSAGYHGQYF.

The genes are TRBV5-5 and TRBJ1-2, with a weak D call TRBD1 (5 bases). The CDR3 loop spans 15 amino acids. Trimming cost V 4 bases and J 0 bases, with 13 bases left between them. Germline V CDR1 and CDR2: SGHKS, YYEKEE (reference sequence). In DNA, the CDR3 is TGTGCCAGCAGCCAACTGATGACAGCTAACTATGGCTACACCTTC. Amino acids: CASSQLMTANYGYTF. The variable domain in full, with the rest retrieved from reference TRBV5-5 and TRBJ1-2, is DAGVTQSPTHLIKTRGQQVTLRCSPISGHKSVSWYQQVLGQGPQFIFQYYEKEERGRGNFPDRFSARQFPNYSSELNVNALLLGDSALYLCASSQLMTANYGYTFGSGTRLTVV.

This clone was recorded a few times. The chain recombines TRBV3-1 (or the pseudogene TRBV3-2) with TRBJ1-1; weak D call: TRBD1 (6 bases). CDR3 length: 16 residues. Per the germline V gene, CDR1 is LGHDT and CDR2 is YNNKEL (reference sequence). The V and J ends lost 4 bases and 1 base respectively, with 16 bases between them. CDR3 bases: TGTGCCAGCAGCCGAGAAAGGGGCAGGGGGAACACTGAAGCTTTCTTT. This encodes CASSRERGRGNTEAFF.

This clone was recorded only once. This chain connects TRBV6-6 to TRBJ1-2; maybe TRBD1 (6 bases). Trimming took 1 base from V and 8 from J, leaving 17 bases between them. The CDR3 loop spans 15 amino acids. The germline CDR1 and CDR2 sequences are MNHNY and SVGAGI (reference sequence). CDR3 nucleotides: TGTGCCAGCAGTTACTTTACAGGGCCCGAGAGAGGCTACACCTTC. Protein product: CASSYFTGPERGYTF.

This clone was counted ten times or more. The genes are TRBV7-2 and TRBJ1-2; 7 nucleotides align to TRBD1. J lost 2 bases, V lost 1 base, and 1 base had no gene match. Germline V gene lookup returns CDR1 SGHTA and CDR2 FQGNSA. This CDR3 is built from 14 residues. CDR3 protein: CASSLGQGNYGYTF. CDR3 DNA sequence: TGTGCCAGCAGCTTAGGACAGGGAAACTATGGCTACACCTTC.

V is TRBV30 and J is TRBJ2-7; 11 nucleotides line up with TRBD1. CDR3 length: 16 residues. V shed 0 bases and J 6 bases; nucleotides not matched to a gene: 10. Germline V gene lookup returns CDR1 GTSNPN and CDR2 SVGIG (reference sequence). This CDR3 is CAWSVPRDRGALEQYF. The CDR3 DNA reads TGTGCCTGGAGTGTCCCGAGGGACAGGGGGGCCCTCGAGCAGTACTTC.

This chain links TRBV2 with TRBJ2-3; 11 bases are a match to TRBD2. Germline lookup yields CDR1 SNHLY and CDR2 FYNNEI. The CDR3 totals 16 residues. V shed 5 bases, J shed 2 bases, and the junction held 6 bases outside the gene matches. The CDR3 here is CASSPGTSGPTDTQYF. CDR3 in DNA: TGTGCCAGCAGTCCAGGGACTAGCGGCCCCACAGATACGCAGTATTTT. Using reference TRBV2 and TRBJ2-3 for the parts outside the CDR3, the full variable domain is EPEVTQTPSHQVTQMGQEVILRCVPISNHLYFYWYRQILGQKVEFLVSFYNNEISEKSEIFDDQFSVERPDGSNFTLKIRSTKLEDSAMYFCASSPGTSGPTDTQYFGPGTRLTVL.